Sequencing of this T cell receptor beta chain was carried out in a study of blood T cell repertoires in COVID-19. Overall study context: Both acute and convalescent COVID-19 samples were obtained from the United States, Italy and Spain. Nucleic acid was either cDNA or gDNA, and it came from T cells, B-cell-depleted T cells, or PBMCs.

Assay: immunoSEQ multiplex PCR; the TCRdb copy retains only in-frame clones and omits some. The table includes 350,000 to 500,000 clones, about 88% detected once. Residents of approximately 25 US areas, aged roughly 18 to 89 years, made up the participants. Exposed enrollees encountered a COVID-19 case at some point within 2 weeks before study entry. V gave up 2 bases and J gave up 8 bases; unmatched junction bases: 8. The CDR3 sequence is 16 residues long. The germline CDR1 and CDR2 sequences are KGHSH and LQKENI. The TCR originated in a young woman who had been exposed to COVID-19. The sample was PBMCs or T cells enriched from blood (not recorded which). This chain connects TRBV18 to TRBJ2-1, with 11 bases that match TRBD2. CDR3 region: CASSPNSGGAIYEQFF. CDR3 DNA sequence: TGTGCCAGCTCACCAAATAGCGGGGGGGCCATCTATGAGCAGTTCTTC.